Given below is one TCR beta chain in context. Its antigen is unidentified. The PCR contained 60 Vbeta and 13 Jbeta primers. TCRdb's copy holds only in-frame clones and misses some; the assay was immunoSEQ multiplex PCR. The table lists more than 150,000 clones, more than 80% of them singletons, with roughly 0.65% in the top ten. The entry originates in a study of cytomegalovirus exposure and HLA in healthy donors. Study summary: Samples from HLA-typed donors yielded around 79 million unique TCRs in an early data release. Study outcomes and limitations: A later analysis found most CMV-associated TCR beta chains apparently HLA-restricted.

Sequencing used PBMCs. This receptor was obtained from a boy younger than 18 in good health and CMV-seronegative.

The CDR3, as DNA: TGTGCCAGCTCGCCCTCGACAGGAGATAGCAATCAGCCCCAGCATTTT. It encodes CASSPSTGDSNQPQHF. The rearrangement uses TRBV18 and TRBJ1-5; a weak D match, TRBD1 (6 bases). The CDR3 is made up of 16 amino acids. The germline gives CDR1 KGHSH, CDR2 LQKENI. V lost 6 bases and J lost 0, with 15 bases in between. Variable domain in full (rest from reference TRBV18 and TRBJ1-5): NAGVMQNPRHLVRRRGQEARLRCSPMKGHSHVYWYRQLPEEGLKFMVYLQKENIIDESGMPKERFSAEFPKEGPSILRIQQVVRGDSAAYFCASSPSTGDSNQPQHFGDGTRLSIL.